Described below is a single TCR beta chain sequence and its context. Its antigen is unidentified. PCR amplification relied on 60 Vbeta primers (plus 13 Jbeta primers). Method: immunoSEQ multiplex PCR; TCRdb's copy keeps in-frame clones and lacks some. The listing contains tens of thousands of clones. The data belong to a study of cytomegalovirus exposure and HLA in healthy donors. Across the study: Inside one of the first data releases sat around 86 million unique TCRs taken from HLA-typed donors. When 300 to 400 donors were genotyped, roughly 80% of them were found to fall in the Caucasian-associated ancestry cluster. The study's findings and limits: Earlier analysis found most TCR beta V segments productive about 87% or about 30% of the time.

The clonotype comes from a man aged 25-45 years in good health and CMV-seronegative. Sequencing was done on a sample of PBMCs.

CDR3 sequence: CASSYRDTVYGYTF. As DNA, the CDR3 is TGTGCCAGCAGTTACAGGGACACGGTCTATGGCTACACCTTC. The chain joins TRBV6-5 to TRBJ1-2, with a possible D match to TRBD1 (6 bases). The CDR3 consists of 14 residues. Germline V gene lookup returns CDR1 MNHEY and CDR2 SVGAGI. V was clipped by 2 bases and J by 4 bases, with 11 bases between them.